Presented here are 17 T cell receptor beta chains from one specimen sequenced in a study of blood T cell repertoires in COVID-19 (dated by TCRdb to the early 2020s). Receptor amplification or capture employed the immunoSEQ multiplex PCR assay. This immuneACCESS table, as held by TCRdb, lists in-frame sequences with V and J called but not all clones. Of the missing ones, under half trace to an unresolved V gene in checked studies; the others have no known cause. The sample data list fewer than 400,000 clones, and approximately 91% of these were observed just once. The ten biggest clones cover about 4% of the sample. Sequencing was carried out using PBMCs or T cells enriched from blood (not recorded which). These TCRs come from a woman under 40 who had been exposed to COVID-19.

The chain joins TRBV12-5 to TRBJ1-2; D perhaps matches TRBD1 (5 bases). Deletions cut 0 bases from V and 4 bases from J, with 9 bases between. CDR1 is LGHNT, CDR2 FRNRAP, per germline. This CDR3 spans 14 amino acids. CDR3 DNA sequence: TGTGCTAGTGGTTTGGTACCTGGGGCCTATGGCTACACCTTC. Its protein is CASGLVPGAYGYTF.

The chain employs TRBV27 and TRBJ2-3, with unresolved D. CDR3 length: 14 residues. Germline CDR1 reads MNHEY; CDR2 reads SMNVEV (reference sequence). Between the trimmed V and J ends, which lost 3 bases and 0 bases, there was a span of 7 bases. The CDR3 DNA sequence: TGTGCCAGCAGTTTGAGGTTTAGCACAGATACGCAGTATTTT. Translating gives CASSLRFSTDTQYF.

The chain couples TRBV18 to TRBJ2-7, with TRBD1 matching 8 bases. CDR1 is KGHSH and CDR2 is LQKENI in the germline V gene. The J segment lost 4 bases and the V segment lost 6 bases, leaving 8 bases of the junction unmatched. The CDR3 contains 14 residues. The CDR3 region has the DNA TGTGCCAGCTCGAAAGGGACAGGTCTTTACGAGCAGTACTTC. Protein product: CASSKGTGLYEQYF. Full variable domain (outside the CDR3, taken from reference TRBV18 and TRBJ2-7): NAGVMQNPRHLVRRRGQEARLRCSPMKGHSHVYWYRQLPEEGLKFMVYLQKENIIDESGMPKERFSAEFPKEGPSILRIQQVVRGDSAAYFCASSKGTGLYEQYFGPGTRLTVT.

V gene TRBV10-3 combines with J gene TRBJ1-1; 9 positions match TRBD1. The V gene end was trimmed by 2 bases and the J gene end by 0 bases; junction bases not matched to a gene: 4. CDR1 ENHRY and CDR2 SYGVKD come from the germline V gene. The CDR3 is 16 residues long. The CDR3 nucleotides read TGTGCCATCAGTGAGCGTACAGGGGGCTTGAACACTGAAGCTTTCTTT. Its protein is CAISERTGGLNTEAFF.

V gene TRBV2 combines with J gene TRBJ1-1, with 7 bases lining up with TRBD1. This CDR3 comprises 12 residues. Germline trimming cut 8 bases from V and 4 bases from J; bases unmatched to any gene: 4. Germline CDR1 and CDR2: SNHLY and FYNNEI. CDR3: CASASGGTEAFF. In nucleotides, the CDR3 is TGTGCCAGCGCCTCAGGGGGCACTGAAGCTTTCTTT.

This chain joins TRBV5-6 and TRBJ1-3; D is perhaps TRBD1 (5 bases). This CDR3 comprises 14 residues. V was cut by 4 bases and J by 7 bases, with 15 bases left in between. Germline assignment: CDR1 SGHDT and CDR2 YYEEEE. CDR3 sequence (DNA): TGTGCCAGCAGCCTGGAGCAGGGTTGGAACACCATATATTTT. Translating it yields CASSLEQGWNTIYF.

V gene TRBV6-5 combines with J gene TRBJ1-6; 11 nucleotides match TRBD1. The germline V gene has CDR1 MNHEY and CDR2 SVGAGI. The CDR3 extends over 15 amino acids. The junction had 4 bases not matched to a gene; V was cut back by 7 bases and J by 5 bases. CDR3 residues: CASNGQGAHNSPLHF. The CDR3 coding sequence is TGTGCCAGCAATGGACAGGGGGCTCATAATTCACCCCTCCACTTT.

The rearrangement links TRBV11-2 to TRBJ1-2, with D perhaps matching TRBD1 (5 bases). This CDR3 has 12 amino acids. V was pared by 6 bases and J by 4 bases, with 9 bases between. Germline lookup yields CDR1 SGHAT and CDR2 FQNNGV. The CDR3 nucleotides are TGTGCCAGCAGTGGGGCAGGCTATGGCTACACCTTC. This sequence encodes CASSGAGYGYTF.

The rearrangement uses TRBV5-4 and TRBJ1-3; tentative D call: TRBD1 (5 bases). Germline V gives CDR1 SGHNT, CDR2 YYREEE (reference sequence). Trimming removed 1 base from V and 0 bases from J, with 14 bases in between. The CDR3 sequence is 17 residues long. The CDR3 protein is CASSLNQGGFSGNTIYF. The CDR3 region has the DNA TGTGCCAGCAGCTTGAACCAGGGTGGGTTCTCTGGAAACACCATATATTTT.

The chain employs TRBV29-1 and TRBJ1-2, with D possibly matching TRBD1 (5 bases). This CDR3 spans 13 amino acids. CDR1 SQVTM and CDR2 ANQGSEA come from the germline V gene. V was trimmed by 5 bases and J by 2 bases, leaving 12 bases between them. In nucleotides, the CDR3 is TGCAGCGTTCCGTTGGAGGGGAACTATGGCTACACCTTC. This codes for CSVPLEGNYGYTF. Full variable domain (missing parts from reference TRBV29-1 and TRBJ1-2): SAVISQKPSRDICQRGTSLTIQCQVDSQVTMMFWYRQQPGQSLTLIATANQGSEATYESGFVIDKFPISRPNLTFSTLTVSNMSPEDSSIYLCSVPLEGNYGYTFGSGTRLTVV.

The rearrangement joins TRBV11-3 to TRBJ1-2; weak D call: TRBD1 (6 bases). Trimming removed 5 bases at V and 8 bases at J, with 12 bases between. The CDR3 sequence is 12 residues long. Looked up from germline, CDR1 is SGHNT and CDR2 is YENEEA. CDR3 nucleotide sequence: TGTGCCAGCAGCCCACATACAGGGGGCTACACCTTC. This gives the protein CASSPHTGGYTF.

The rearrangement links TRBV29-1 to TRBJ1-6; D is unclear. This CDR3 spans 14 amino acids. V lost 5 bases and J 5 bases, leaving 13 bases between the germline ends. CDR1 is SQVTM and CDR2 is ANQGSEA in the germline V gene. CDR3 in amino acids: CSVTQSSDNSPLHF. The DNA of the CDR3 is TGCAGCGTTACTCAATCCTCGGATAATTCACCCCTCCACTTT.

The chain links TRBV6-1 to TRBJ1-2; tentative D call: TRBD1 (5 bases). Trimming stripped 3 bases from V and 4 bases from J, with 12 bases between. This CDR3 has 14 residues. Germline V lookup: CDR1 MNHNS, CDR2 SASEGT. CDR3 sequence reads: CASSDRGELYGYTF. CDR3 in DNA: TGTGCCAGCAGTGACCGGGGGGAGCTCTATGGCTACACCTTC.

The chain couples TRBV28 to TRBJ1-6; 7 bases are a match to TRBD1. The CDR3 sequence is 16 residues long. J was trimmed by 7 bases and V by 2 bases; bases with no gene match: 8. In germline, CDR1 is MDHEN, CDR2 SYDVKM. CDR3 loop: CASSLGQAIKNSPLHF. CDR3 nucleotide sequence: TGTGCCAGCAGTTTAGGACAGGCGATAAAGAATTCACCCCTCCACTTT.

This clone was seen more than once but under ten times. The sample holds other DNA sequences that translate to the same CDR3. The gene calls are TRBV9 and TRBJ2-7, with 10 nucleotides matching TRBD1. Trimming at V came to 4 bases and at J to 0 bases, leaving 4 bases not matched to a gene. This CDR3 spans 15 amino acids. Germline lookup yields CDR1 SGDLS and CDR2 YYNGEE. The chain's CDR3 is CASSLGQGPSYEQYF. The CDR3, as DNA: TGTGCCAGCAGCTTGGGACAGGGGCCCTCCTACGAGCAGTACTTC. Full variable domain (remainder filled in from reference TRBV9 and TRBJ2-7): DSGVTQTPKHLITATGQRVTLRCSPRSGDLSVYWYQQSLDQGLQFLIQYYNGEERAKGNILERFSAQQFPDLHSELNLSSLELGDSALYFCASSLGQGPSYEQYFGPGTRLTVT.

The chain recombines TRBV25-1 with TRBJ2-7; 11 positions agree with TRBD1. The V segment lost 8 bases and the J segment 4 bases; nucleotides outside the gene matches: 10. The CDR3 consists of 15 residues. CDR1 and CDR2 from the germline V gene are MGHDK and SYGVNS. CDR3 loop: CASRPNWDRGYEQYF. DNA for the CDR3: TGTGCCAGCCGCCCGAATTGGGACAGGGGGTACGAGCAGTACTTC.

The chain links TRBV27 to TRBJ1-1; the D is unclear. The CDR3 spans 15 residues. The germline V and J ends were trimmed by 0 bases and 0 bases, with 8 bases remaining between them. Germline V gives CDR1 MNHEY, CDR2 SMNVEV (reference sequence). In nucleotides, the CDR3 is TGTGCCAGCAGTTTATCTCAGAACATGAACACTGAAGCTTTCTTT. Its protein product is CASSLSQNMNTEAFF.